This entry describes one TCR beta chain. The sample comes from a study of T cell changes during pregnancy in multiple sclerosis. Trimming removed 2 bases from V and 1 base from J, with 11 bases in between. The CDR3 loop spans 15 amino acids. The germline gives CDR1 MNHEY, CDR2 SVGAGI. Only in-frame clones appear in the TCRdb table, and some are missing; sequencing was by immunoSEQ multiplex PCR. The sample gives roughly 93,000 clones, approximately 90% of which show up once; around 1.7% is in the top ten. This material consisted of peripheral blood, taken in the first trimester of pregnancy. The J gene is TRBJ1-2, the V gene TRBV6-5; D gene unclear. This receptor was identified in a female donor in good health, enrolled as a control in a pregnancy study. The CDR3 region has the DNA TGTGCCAGCAGTTACGAGGGCAGGCTTAACTATGGCTACACCTTC. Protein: CASSYEGRLNYGYTF.